What follows are 14 T cell receptor beta chains derived from one specimen sequenced in a study of T cell responses to AZD1222 COVID-19 vaccine. Libraries were prepared by immunoSEQ multiplex PCR; TCRdb keeps only in-frame clonotypes and omits some of them. The data contain around 180,000 clones, 80% to 90% of them seen just once; the ten biggest clones take up 6% to 8%. This specimen consisted of peripheral blood, obtained on day 0 of AZD1222 vaccination. All receptors come from an adult in good health.

This clone was observed once. The chain has TRBV6-5 and TRBJ2-3, with TRBD2 matching over 10 bases. Germline V gene sequence: CDR1 MNHEY, CDR2 SVGAGI. The CDR3 spans 16 residues. Trimming cost V 0 bases and J 6 bases; bases outside gene matches: 6. CDR3 sequence reads: CASSYSIPLAGDTQYF. The CDR3 DNA is TGTGCCAGCAGTTACTCGATTCCACTAGCGGGGGATACGCAGTATTTT.

This sequence joins TRBV21-1 and TRBJ1-5. TRBV21-1 is a pseudogene segment. There are 9 residues in the CDR3. The CDR3 is CATYQPQHF. The CDR3 nucleotides read TGTGCCACCTATCAGCCCCAGCATTTT.

J is TRBJ2-3 and V is TRBV9; D may be TRBD2 (7 bases). V was clipped by 0 bases and J by 1 base, with 9 bases between them. From germline, CDR1 is SGDLS and CDR2 YYNGEE. The length of the CDR3 is 15 residues. The CDR3 nucleotides read TGTGCCAGCAGCGTAGAGGGGGGGCGCACAGATACGCAGTATTTT. This encodes CASSVEGGRTDTQYF. The whole variable domain, remainder taken from reference TRBV9 and TRBJ2-3, is DSGVTQTPKHLITATGQRVTLRCSPRSGDLSVYWYQQSLDQGLQFLIQYYNGEERAKGNILERFSAQQFPDLHSELNLSSLELGDSALYFCASSVEGGRTDTQYFGPGTRLTVL.

The chain combines TRBV27 with TRBJ1-4; tentative D call: TRBD1 (6 bases). Per germline, CDR1 MNHEY and CDR2 SMNVEV (reference sequence). Trimming shortened V by 0 bases and J by 8 bases, and 10 bases separated the two germline ends. The CDR3 extends over 14 amino acids. For the CDR3, the DNA is TGTGCCAGCAGTTTATCGACAGGAGGGGAAAAACTGTTTTTT. Translating gives CASSLSTGGEKLFF.

V gene TRBV7-3 combines with J gene TRBJ2-3; the D gene is possibly TRBD1 (5 bases). The germline gives CDR1 SGHTA, CDR2 FQGTGA. The V and J ends lost 2 bases and 9 bases respectively, with 15 bases between them. This CDR3 spans 14 amino acids. CDR3 coding DNA: TGTGCCAGCAGCTTACTTGCAGGGTCCAGCACGCAGTATTTT. Translating gives CASSLLAGSSTQYF.

The chain is built from TRBV3-1 (or the pseudogene TRBV3-2) and TRBJ1-2; D gene unclear. V dropped 4 bases and J dropped 4 bases, with 10 bases sitting between them. Germline V gene sequence: CDR1 LGHDT, CDR2 YNNKEL (reference sequence). CDR3 length equals 13 residues. The CDR3 region has the DNA TGTGCCAGCAGCCGGGAGGGCGCCTATGGCTACACCTTC. Translation: CASSREGAYGYTF.

The chain employs TRBV25-1 and TRBJ2-7; 8 nucleotides match TRBD1. Germline lookup yields CDR1 MGHDK and CDR2 SYGVNS. J gave up 4 bases and V 5 bases, and 4 bases lay outside the gene matches. The CDR3 extends over 13 amino acids. CDR3 sequence (DNA): TGTGCCAGCAGTAGGCAGGGGGCTTACGAGCAGTACTTC. Its protein is CASSRQGAYEQYF.

The J gene is TRBJ1-1, the V gene TRBV6-5, with D unresolved. V was trimmed by 6 bases and J by 3 bases, leaving 11 bases between them. Germline V lookup: CDR1 MNHEY, CDR2 SVGAGI. The CDR3 sequence is 13 residues long. CDR3 DNA sequence: TGTGCCAGCAGAACTACCCCGGACACTGAAGCTTTCTTT. Its translation is CASRTTPDTEAFF.

This rearrangement joins TRBV7-6 to TRBJ2-2; no reliable D call. Germline CDR1 SGHVS, CDR2 FNYEAQ. V shed 1 base and J shed 1 base, with 13 bases lying between them. The CDR3 is 17 amino acids. The CDR3 loop is CASSLVGSGKNTGELFF. The DNA of the CDR3 is TGTGCCAGCAGCTTAGTGGGGTCAGGAAAGAACACCGGGGAGCTGTTTTTT.

Points on this clone: The same CDR3 also results from other DNA sequences found in this sample. The V call is TRBV10-3, the J call TRBJ1-2, with 9 positions matching TRBD1. The junction had 14 bases not matched to a gene; V was cut back by 2 bases and J by 7 bases. Germline V gives CDR1 ENHRY, CDR2 SYGVKD. The CDR3 consists of 17 residues. The CDR3 reads CAISETGGPGQGSGYTF. CDR3 nucleotides: TGTGCCATCAGTGAGACGGGTGGGCCGGGACAGGGCTCTGGCTACACCTTC.

The chain links TRBV19 to TRBJ1-5; 9 bases fit TRBD1. The germline V gene has CDR1 LNHDA and CDR2 SQIVND (reference sequence). The CDR3 totals 15 residues. V lost 3 bases, J lost 4 bases, and 4 bases stayed unmatched. The CDR3 sequence: CASSMTDRGNQPQHF. In DNA, the CDR3 is TGTGCCAGTAGTATGACAGACAGGGGGAATCAGCCCCAGCATTTT.

This clone was found once. The V and J genes are TRBV5-4 and TRBJ1-6; D gene uncertain. The CDR3 extends over 14 amino acids. Trimming left V 2 bases short and J 2 bases short, with 5 bases between. Germline loops: CDR1 SGHNT, CDR2 YYREEE (reference sequence). The chain's CDR3 is CASSFSPYNSPLHF. CDR3 nucleotides: TGTGCCAGCAGCTTTTCCCCCTATAATTCACCCCTCCACTTT.

The chain links TRBV10-1 to TRBJ2-3, with 13 bases aligning to TRBD2. The germline CDR1 and CDR2 sequences are WNHNN and SYGVQD (reference sequence). The CDR3 is 16 residues long. V lost 2 bases, J lost 6 bases, and 5 bases stayed unmatched. The CDR3 sequence: CASSEAGTSGVDTQYF. In nucleotides, the CDR3 is TGCGCCAGCAGTGAGGCCGGGACTAGCGGGGTGGATACGCAGTATTTT.

The rearrangement uses TRBV27 and TRBJ1-1; TRBD1 is a possible D gene (6 bases). V shed 2 bases and J shed 4 bases, with 14 bases lying between them. CDR1 is MNHEY and CDR2 is SMNVEV in the germline V gene (reference sequence). This CDR3 is built from 15 residues. The CDR3 DNA is TGTGCCAGCAGTTTAAGGGGGGGCGGTGGCACTGAAGCTTTCTTT. Residues: CASSLRGGGGTEAFF.